This TCR beta chain was identified in a study of early T cells in non-severe SARS-CoV-2 infection. This CDR3 is 13 amino acids long. The germline V and J ends were trimmed by 2 bases and 0 bases, with 2 bases remaining between them. The germline V gene encodes CDR1 SNHLY and CDR2 FYNNEI. The protocol attached unique molecular identifiers to individual cDNA molecules. MiXCR, run by TCRdb on the 5' RACE reads, gives a single entry per CDR3 protein. The sample includes more than 25,000 distinct CDR3 sequences, about 2.7% of them seen just once. The rearrangement joins TRBV2 to TRBJ1-3; no clear D gene. The sample taken for sequencing was whole blood. The source of this sequence is an adult who was a healthcare worker with PCR-confirmed SARS-CoV-2 infection or an uninfected control (not recorded which). CDR3 nucleotides: TGTGCCAGCAGTGAAAACTCTGGAAACACCATATATTTT. Translating gives CASSENSGNTIYF.